One and the same sample provided the 30 T cell receptor beta chains below, sequenced in a study of blood T cells in healthy people across ages (dated by TCRdb to about 2015). Receptor amplification or capture employed 5' RACE. Sequencing relied on an Illumina HiSeq 2500. A second PCR of about 6 to 12 cycles was run with a J-beta primer mix and a sample-barcoded 5' primer. In-frame beta chains were kept once TCRdb had trimmed the public reads at Q25 with fastp and called clones with MiXCR. Entries are consolidated by CDR3 protein sequence, retaining the most common genes and DNA. For this sample there are over 600,000 distinct CDR3 sequences; about half appear just once. Over 15% of the sample belongs to the ten largest clones. The sequencing input was blood. The source is a man at least 80 years old in good health.

The chain links TRBV25-1 to TRBJ2-4, with D possibly being TRBD2 (5 bases). There are 11 residues in the CDR3. CDR1 and CDR2 from the germline V gene are MGHDK and SYGVNS. The V and J ends lost 4 bases and 13 bases respectively, with 11 bases between them. CDR3 protein: CASSGYGEQYF. The DNA of the CDR3 is TGTGCCAGCAGTGGCTATGGGGAGCAGTACTTC. The whole variable domain, remainder taken from reference TRBV25-1 and TRBJ2-4, is EADIYQTPRYLVIGTGKKITLECSQTMGHDKMYWYQQDPGMELHLIHYSYGVNSTEKGDLSSESTVSRIRTEHFPLTLESARPSHTSQYLCASSGYGEQYFGAGTRLSVL.

This chain links TRBV24-1 with TRBJ2-5, with D uncertain. The CDR3 has 15 amino acids. CDR1 and CDR2 from the germline V gene are KGHDR and SFDVKD. The germline V and J ends were trimmed by 0 bases and 11 bases, with 18 bases remaining between them. CDR3 in DNA: TGTGCCACCAGTGATTTGGGGCTCTCGTACAATGAGCAGTACTTC. Translation: CATSDLGLSYNEQYF.

This clonotype has just a few counts. CDR3 region: CSASPSGVYEQYF. The CDR3 DNA sequence: TGCAGTGCTAGTCCTAGCGGGGTCTACGAGCAGTACTTC. V usage is TRBV20-1 and J usage is TRBJ2-7; the match to TRBD2 covers 9 bases. V lost 3 bases, J lost 3 bases, and 3 bases stayed unmatched. CDR3 length equals 13 residues. Germline V gives CDR1 DFQATT, CDR2 SNEGSKA (reference sequence).

The J gene is TRBJ2-1, the V gene TRBV5-1, with D possibly TRBD2 on 5 matching bases. This CDR3 region has 15 residues. Germline V lookup: CDR1 SGHRS, CDR2 YFSETQ. V shed 0 bases and J shed 8 bases, with 15 bases lying between them. The CDR3 loop is CASSLAGLNMDEQFF. As DNA, the CDR3 is TGCGCCAGCAGCTTGGCTGGACTTAATATGGATGAGCAGTTCTTC.

The J gene is TRBJ2-3, the V gene TRBV24-1, with no clear D. The CDR3 runs to 16 residues. CDR1 is KGHDR and CDR2 is SFDVKD in the germline V gene. V was shortened by 0 bases and J by 0 bases, with 9 bases between the two germline ends. DNA of the CDR3: TGTGCCACCAGTGATTTGGAGTTCGCAAGCACAGATACGCAGTATTTT. Residues: CATSDLEFASTDTQYF.

This clonotype has a handful of counts. V is TRBV28 and J is TRBJ2-5; D gene uncertain. V dropped 6 bases and J dropped 11 bases, with 13 bases sitting between them. From germline, CDR1 is MDHEN and CDR2 SYDVKM. The CDR3 is 11 residues long. The CDR3: CASRRRIEQYF. Written as DNA, the CDR3 is TGTGCCAGCAGAAGAAGAATTGAGCAGTACTTC. The variable domain in full, completed from reference TRBV28 and TRBJ2-5, reads DVKVTQSSRYLVKRTGEKVFLECVQDMDHENMFWYRQDPGLGLRLIYFSYDVKMKEKGDIPEGYSVSREKKERFSLILESASTNQTSMYLCASRRRIEQYFGPGTRLLVL.

This chain joins TRBV7-2 and TRBJ1-2, with D perhaps TRBD1 (6 bases). CDR1 is SGHTA and CDR2 is FQGNSA in the germline V gene. The CDR3 has 13 amino acids. V was cut by 5 bases and J by 0 bases, with 7 bases left in between. CDR3 bases: TGTGCCAGCAGCGGACAGACTAACTATGGCTACACCTTC. Translating gives CASSGQTNYGYTF. The full variable domain, completed using reference TRBV7-2 and TRBJ1-2, is GAGVSQSPSNKVTEKGKDVELRCDPISGHTALYWYRQSLGQGLEFLIYFQGNSAPDKSGLPSDRFSAERTGGSVSTLTIQRTQQEDSAVYLCASSGQTNYGYTFGSGTRLTVV.

The chain employs TRBV28 and TRBJ2-7; TRBD1 matches 12 bases. The CDR3 length is 14 residues. CDR1 is MDHEN, CDR2 SYDVKM, per germline. J gave up 9 bases and V 8 bases, and 11 bases lay outside the gene matches. CDR3 sequence reads: CASSGTGGSIGQYF. In DNA form, the CDR3 reads TGTGCCAGCTCCGGGACAGGGGGCTCTATAGGGCAGTACTTC.

V usage is TRBV12-3 or TRBV12-4 and J usage is TRBJ1-4, with TRBD1 as a possible D gene (6 bases). This CDR3 region has 14 residues. V dropped 3 bases and J dropped 5 bases, with 10 bases sitting between them. As DNA, the CDR3 is TGTGCCAGCAGTTTTTGGGGGGGCAATGAAAAACTGTTTTTT. It codes for CASSFWGGNEKLFF.

This clonotype was observed many times. V gene TRBV28 combines with J gene TRBJ2-5, with a possible D match to TRBD2 (5 bases). CDR1 and CDR2 from the germline V gene are MDHEN and SYDVKM. The V end lost 6 bases, the J end lost 0 bases, and 14 bases lay between the germline ends. This CDR3 spans 15 amino acids. CDR3 nucleotides: TGTGCCAGCAGCCCGCCCAGCGGTCACCAAGAGACCCAGTACTTC. Amino acid sequence: CASSPPSGHQETQYF. The full variable domain, completed using reference TRBV28 and TRBJ2-5, is DVKVTQSSRYLVKRTGEKVFLECVQDMDHENMFWYRQDPGLGLRLIYFSYDVKMKEKGDIPEGYSVSREKKERFSLILESASTNQTSMYLCASSPPSGHQETQYFGPGTRLLVL.

The chain joins TRBV7-8 to TRBJ2-5; TRBD2 matches at 8 bases. Germline CDR1 is SGHVS and CDR2 is FQNEAQ. V shed 5 bases, J shed 6 bases, and the junction held 8 bases outside the gene matches. The CDR3 is made up of 14 amino acids. Here the CDR3 reads CASSLGGARQTQYF. CDR3 coding DNA: TGTGCCAGCAGCCTCGGGGGGGCTCGGCAGACCCAGTACTTC. The entire variable domain, with the rest obtained from reference TRBV7-8 and TRBJ2-5, is as follows: GAGVSQSPRYKVAKRGQDVALRCDPISGHVSLFWYQQALGQGPEFLTYFQNEAQLDKSGLPSDRFFAERPEGSVSTLKIQRTQQEDSAVYLCASSLGGARQTQYFGPGTRLLVL.

This chain joins TRBV4-2 and TRBJ2-5, with 8 bases matching TRBD2. V dropped 2 bases and J dropped 11; count of bases not matched to a gene: 19. Germline assignment: CDR1 LGHNA and CDR2 YNFKEQ. The CDR3 consists of 17 residues. The CDR3 region has the DNA TGTGCCAGCAGCCAACAAGGGGGTAGCGGGATTGGGAATGAGCAGTACTTC. Translated: CASSQQGGSGIGNEQYF.

The table lists this clonotype with many counts. This chain connects TRBV7-2 to TRBJ2-6; 7 bases align to TRBD2. After removal of 6 bases from V and 2 bases from J, the junction contained 4 bases not matched to a gene. The V gene's germline CDR1 is SGHTA and CDR2 FQGNSA. The CDR3 extends over 15 amino acids. The CDR3 here is CASSLGGAGANVLTF. The CDR3 coding sequence is TGTGCCAGCAGTTTGGGGGGGGCTGGGGCCAACGTCCTGACTTTC.

The V call is TRBV3-1, the J call TRBJ1-2; D uncertain. The V gene's germline CDR1 is LGHDT and CDR2 YNNKEL (reference sequence). Between the trimmed V and J ends, which lost 0 bases and 9 bases, there was a span of 5 bases. CDR3 length: 11 residues. The CDR3 loop is CASSQELSYTF. CDR3 in DNA: TGTGCCAGCAGCCAAGAACTCAGCTACACCTTC. The whole variable domain, remainder taken from reference TRBV3-1 and TRBJ1-2, is DTAVSQTPKYLVTQMGNDKSIKCEQNLGHDTMYWYKQDSKKFLKIMFSYNNKELIINETVPNRFSPKSPDKAHLNLHINSLELGDSAVYFCASSQELSYTFGSGTRLTVV.

The V gene is TRBV20-1, the J gene TRBJ2-1; 10 nucleotides line up with TRBD2. The ends lost 4 bases at V and 8 bases at J; junction bases unmatched: 11. The CDR3 spans 15 residues. The germline V gene has CDR1 DFQATT and CDR2 SNEGSKA (reference sequence). As DNA, the CDR3 is TGCAGTGCTATTGGAGCTAGCGGGAGTTCCCATGAGCAGTTCTTC. Protein product: CSAIGASGSSHEQFF.

The V call is TRBV27, the J call TRBJ2-2; 11 bases align to TRBD2. The germline gives CDR1 MNHEY, CDR2 SMNVEV (reference sequence). CDR3 length: 18 amino acids. Unmatched junction bases numbered 13, after V lost 3 bases and J lost 7 bases. CDR3 protein: CASSLGILAGGLIGELFF. As DNA, the CDR3 is TGTGCCAGCAGTTTGGGGATTCTAGCGGGGGGCCTCATCGGGGAGCTGTTTTTT.

This clonotype has ten or more counts. The V gene is TRBV27, the J gene TRBJ2-3; 9 bases align to TRBD1. V trimming: 5 bases; J trimming: 4 bases; junction bases outside the gene matches: 10. The CDR3 has 16 amino acids. Germline assignment: CDR1 MNHEY and CDR2 SMNVEV (reference sequence). The CDR3 bases are TGTGCCAGCAGTCCCGGGGACAGGGCGGGGTCAGATACGCAGTATTTT. Encoded protein: CASSPGDRAGSDTQYF.

This clonotype has just one count. This chain uses TRBV5-4 with TRBJ2-1; D might be TRBD2 (6 bases). Germline CDR1 and CDR2: SGHNT and YYREEE (reference sequence). The ends were cut back, 10 bases at V and 5 bases at J, with 19 bases in the middle. This CDR3 contains 14 residues. CDR3 residues: CAGNLPGVDNEQFF. DNA for the CDR3: TGTGCCGGCAACCTACCGGGAGTAGACAATGAGCAGTTCTTC.

This clonotype was observed a few times. With a much larger clone just one base away, this may be a read error. The CDR3 region has the DNA TGCAGTGCCCAAGGGCGAGCGGGAAGCTACGAGCAGTACTTC. Amino acids: CSAQGRAGSYEQYF. The gene calls are TRBV20-1 and TRBJ2-7; TRBD2 agrees at 7 bases. Germline lookup yields CDR1 DFQATT and CDR2 SNEGSKA (reference sequence). Trimming removed 6 bases from V and 3 bases from J; junction bases left unmatched: 11. The CDR3 is 14 amino acids.

The gene calls are TRBV6-5 and TRBJ2-5; D possibly matches TRBD1 or TRBD2 (5 bases each). Trimming cost V 6 bases and J 0 bases, with 14 bases left between them. Germline CDR1 and CDR2: MNHEY and SVGAGI. CDR3 length: 15 residues. The CDR3 loop reads CASSRGGRNQETQYF. CDR3 nucleotides: TGTGCCAGCAGCCGGGGCGGGCGGAACCAAGAGACCCAGTACTTC.

The chain is built from TRBV7-3 and TRBJ2-5, with D possibly TRBD2 on 7 matching bases. Germline assignment: CDR1 SGHTA and CDR2 FQGTGA. The CDR3 is 14 amino acids. Trimming removed 5 bases at V and 3 bases at J, with 13 bases between. DNA for the CDR3: TGTGCCAGCAGCGCCCGGGGGGACAAAGAGACCCAGTACTTC. Translation gives CASSARGDKETQYF.

J is TRBJ2-1 and V is TRBV20-1, with TRBD2 matching 8 bases. The ends lost 5 bases at V and 2 bases at J; junction bases unmatched: 5. The CDR3 loop spans 14 amino acids. Germline CDR1 is DFQATT and CDR2 is SNEGSKA (reference sequence). CDR3 DNA sequence: TGCAGTGCTGGCAGCGGGAGAGCCTACAATGAGCAGTTCTTC. Translation: CSAGSGRAYNEQFF.

The chain recombines TRBV29-1 with TRBJ1-1; D might be TRBD1 (5 bases). V lost 4 bases and J 3 bases, leaving 15 bases between the germline ends. Germline values: CDR1 SQVTM, CDR2 ANQGSEA. This CDR3 region has 14 residues. This CDR3 reads CSVAWEGTDTEAFF. As DNA, the CDR3 is TGCAGCGTTGCTTGGGAGGGGACTGACACTGAAGCTTTCTTT.

The J gene is TRBJ2-2, the V gene TRBV7-2; D is unclear. Per the germline V gene, CDR1 is SGHTA and CDR2 is FQGNSA. The ends were cut back, 4 bases at V and 2 bases at J, with 8 bases in the middle. The CDR3 extends over 14 amino acids. For the CDR3, the DNA is TGTGCCAGCAGCTCGCTAACAAACACCGGGGAGCTGTTTTTT. It yields the protein CASSSLTNTGELFF.

This clonotype was found a few times. V usage is TRBV12-3 or TRBV12-4 and J usage is TRBJ2-7; tentative D call: TRBD2 (6 bases). V was trimmed by 7 bases and J by 3 bases, leaving 16 bases between them. CDR3 size: 14 residues. The chain's CDR3 is CASKPGLQGYEQYF. The CDR3 DNA reads as TGTGCCAGCAAACCGGGACTGCAGGGCTACGAGCAGTACTTC.

V and J are TRBV20-1 and TRBJ2-1; 14 nucleotides match TRBD2. The ends lost 5 bases at V and 14 bases at J; junction bases unmatched: 14. This CDR3 region has 15 residues. Germline V gives CDR1 DFQATT, CDR2 SNEGSKA (reference sequence). DNA of the CDR3: TGCAGTGCTGGTTCGATCGGGGGACTAGCGGGAGTGAAGTTCTTC. The encoded protein is CSAGSIGGLAGVKFF.

This clonotype was recorded at least ten times. The J gene is TRBJ2-1, the V gene TRBV28; D possibly corresponds to TRBD1 (6 bases). Germline lookup yields CDR1 MDHEN and CDR2 SYDVKM. The CDR3 consists of 14 residues. The V gene lost 6 bases and the J gene lost 2 bases, with 11 bases spanning the gap. CDR3 bases: TGTGCCAGCAGCACCCGGACAGCCTACAATGAGCAGTTCTTC. Protein sequence: CASSTRTAYNEQFF.

The rearrangement uses TRBV7-9 and TRBJ2-1, with TRBD2 matching 8 bases. The CDR3 runs 15 residues. J was trimmed by 7 bases and V by 5 bases; bases with no gene match: 10. Germline V gives CDR1 SEHNR, CDR2 FQNEAQ (reference sequence). CDR3 loop: CASSLSGVGVNEQFF. The CDR3 DNA follows: TGTGCCAGCAGCCTTAGCGGGGTGGGCGTGAATGAGCAGTTCTTC.

This clonotype was seen ten or more times. The chain carries TRBV29-1 and TRBJ2-3; 12 bases line up with TRBD2. The V segment lost 4 bases and the J segment 3 bases; nucleotides outside the gene matches: 5. The CDR3 sequence is 15 residues long. Per the germline V gene, CDR1 is SQVTM and CDR2 is ANQGSEA. The CDR3 nucleotides are TGCAGCGTTGCGGGCGGACTAGCGGGAACAGATACGCAGTATTTT. Its translation is CSVAGGLAGTDTQYF.

The chain joins TRBV4-2 to TRBJ1-2; D gene uncertain. Germline lookup yields CDR1 LGHNA and CDR2 YNFKEQ. The CDR3 length is 14 residues. V lost 4 bases, J lost 2 bases, and 11 bases lay in between. In nucleotides, the CDR3 is TGTGCCAGCAGCCCGGACGGGATCAACTATGGCTACACCTTC. Its translation is CASSPDGINYGYTF.